This T cell receptor (beta chain) emerged from a study of OX40 agonist ivuxolimab in advanced cancers. The overall study: Patients took ivuxolimab, an agonistic anti-OX40 (CD134) antibody. Partial responses were achieved by three patients: one hepatocellular carcinoma, two cutaneous melanoma. Study conclusions and caveats: Low normalized clonal expansion also occurred in some nonresponding patients.

Clones were sequenced by immunoSEQ multiplex PCR, and TCRdb holds only the in-frame ones, with some missing. Altogether under 50,000 clones are present, around 87% being singletons, with the ten largest covering 0.3% to 0.45%. Trimming cost V 1 base and J 1 base; bases outside gene matches: 5. Per germline, CDR1 SGHAT and CDR2 FQNNGV. This CDR3 is 17 amino acids long. In the case of this clone: Its antigen is unknown.

Blood got drawn at baseline, again on cycle 4 day 1, and then on cycle 7 day 1. The material was CD4+ or CD8+ T cells sorted from blood, obtained in a trial of the OX40 agonist ivuxolimab. J is TRBJ2-3 and V is TRBV11-2, with TRBD2 matching 10 bases. This TCR was recovered from an adult with an advanced solid tumor such as melanoma, head and neck, liver or kidney cancer. CDR3 sequence reads: CASSLVPSGSGTDTQYF. The CDR3 DNA reads TGTGCCAGCAGCTTAGTCCCTAGCGGGAGCGGCACAGATACGCAGTATTTT. Based on the CDR3 plus reference TRBV11-2 and TRBJ2-3, the full variable domain is EAGVAQSPRYKIIEKRQSVAFWCNPISGHATLYWYQQILGQGPKLLIQFQNNGVVDDSQLPKDRFSAERLKGVDSTLKIQPAKLEDSAVYLCASSLVPSGSGTDTQYFGPGTRLTVL.